This entry lists 19 T cell receptor beta chains sequenced from one sample in a study of cytotoxic CD8 clonotypes in ibrutinib-treated CLL. Generated by immunoSEQ multiplex PCR, the TCRdb table keeps only in-frame clones and is missing some. The repertoire includes hundreds of thousands of clones, 70% of them detected once, and just over 15% sits in the top ten. The specimen was PBMCs, collected after 24 months of ibrutinib treatment. These receptors all stem from a human donor with chronic lymphocytic leukemia.

This clone was counted between two and nine times. This chain's CDR3 is CASGSSGGPYNEQFF. The CDR3 region has the DNA TGTGCCAGCGGATCTAGCGGGGGGCCATACAATGAGCAGTTCTTC. The chain uses TRBV27 and TRBJ2-1, with TRBD2 matching over 11 bases. Per germline, CDR1 MNHEY and CDR2 SMNVEV (reference sequence). This CDR3 is built from 15 residues. V gave up 8 bases and J gave up 4 bases; unmatched junction bases: 7.

Only a few counts were recorded for this clone. The chain joins TRBV6-6 to TRBJ2-7, with 7 bases lining up with TRBD1. The J segment lost 7 bases and the V segment lost 1 base, leaving 7 bases of the junction unmatched. Per germline, CDR1 MNHNY and CDR2 SVGAGI (reference sequence). There are 14 residues in the CDR3. DNA of the CDR3: TGTGCCAGCAGTTACTTGGGACAGCTGGGGGAGCAGTACTTC. Protein sequence: CASSYLGQLGEQYF.

The J gene is TRBJ2-7, the V gene TRBV28, with D unresolved. V dropped 8 bases and J dropped 2 bases, with 13 bases sitting between them. The germline V gene has CDR1 MDHEN and CDR2 SYDVKM. This CDR3 contains 13 residues. The CDR3 nucleotides are TGTGCCAGCTTTGCGGCCAGAGCCTACGAGCAGTACTTC. Its translation is CASFAARAYEQYF.

This rearrangement joins TRBV6-5 to TRBJ2-3, with 11 bases lining up with TRBD2. The CDR3 consists of 15 residues. The V segment lost 4 bases and the J segment 8 bases; nucleotides outside the gene matches: 8. Germline V CDR1 and CDR2: MNHEY, SVGAGI. Written as DNA, the CDR3 is TGTGCCAGCAGTTTGACTAGCGGGACCCATGGTACGCAGTATTTT. It is translated as CASSLTSGTHGTQYF.

The J gene is TRBJ2-7, the V gene TRBV6-5; 8 bases line up with TRBD1. The V segment lost 6 bases and the J segment 2 bases; nucleotides outside the gene matches: 9. The CDR3 is 15 residues long. Germline V gene lookup returns CDR1 MNHEY and CDR2 SVGAGI. The CDR3 bases are TGTGCCAGCAGCCCCTCACAGGGGGAAACCTACGAGCAGTACTTC. It translates to CASSPSQGETYEQYF.

The gene calls are TRBV10-1 and TRBJ2-3, with D unresolved. The germline V gene has CDR1 WNHNN and CDR2 SYGVQD (reference sequence). V gave up 10 bases and J gave up 2 bases, with 13 bases separating them. The CDR3 runs 13 residues. CDR3 residues: CAILRTPTDTQYF. In DNA form, the CDR3 reads TGCGCCATCCTGAGGACCCCCACAGATACGCAGTATTTT.

V is TRBV4-2 and J is TRBJ2-7; 12 nucleotides align to TRBD1. Looked up from germline, CDR1 is LGHNA and CDR2 is YNFKEQ. V lost 3 bases to trimming and J lost 0 bases; unmatched junction nucleotides: 15. The CDR3 extends over 20 amino acids. The DNA of the CDR3 is TGTGCCAGCAGCCACCCCCAACGTGGGACAGGGGGCACCTACTCCTACGAGCAGTACTTC. This gives the protein CASSHPQRGTGGTYSYEQYF.

This chain joins TRBV11-2 and TRBJ2-3; D gene ambiguous. Between the trimmed V and J ends, which lost 5 bases and 5 bases, there was a span of 8 bases. This CDR3 is 12 amino acids long. Germline loops: CDR1 SGHAT, CDR2 FQNNGV. The CDR3 region has the DNA TGTGCCAGCAGCACCATGGGAGATACGCAGTATTTT. Translated, it gives CASSTMGDTQYF.

The chain recombines TRBV5-6 with TRBJ1-5, with D hard to call. V lost 4 bases and J lost 0, with 8 bases in between. CDR1 and CDR2 (germline): SGHDT, YYEEEE. The CDR3 covers 14 residues. The CDR3 spells CASSVRRSNQPQHF. The CDR3 nucleotides are TGTGCCAGCAGCGTGAGACGTAGCAATCAGCCCCAGCATTTT.

The chain couples TRBV28 to TRBJ1-5, with TRBD1 as a possible D gene (5 bases). V was pared by 2 bases and J by 7 bases, with 15 bases between. The CDR3 is made up of 15 amino acids. Per the germline V gene, CDR1 is MDHEN and CDR2 is SYDVKM. The DNA for the CDR3 is TGTGCCAGCAGTTTAGGGGGTTCGGTCAGCCAGCCCCAGCATTTT. It specifies CASSLGGSVSQPQHF.

This clone was picked up a small number of times. The rearrangement uses TRBV14 and TRBJ2-5; 14 positions match TRBD2. This CDR3 comprises 15 residues. After removal of 3 bases from V and 5 bases from J, the junction contained 2 bases not matched to a gene. CDR1 and CDR2 (germline): SGHDN, FVKESK. CDR3 coding DNA: TGTGCCAGCAGCCAGGGACTAGCGGGAGTCGAGACCCAGTACTTC. It codes for CASSQGLAGVETQYF.

The CDR3 DNA sequence: TGTGCCAGTAGTATAGATGGGGGCAGAAGCTATGGCTACACCTTC. Translated, it gives CASSIDGGRSYGYTF. The chain carries TRBV19 and TRBJ1-2; TRBD1 is a possible D gene (6 bases). CDR3 length: 15 residues. V was shortened by 0 bases and J by 4 bases, with 12 bases between the two germline ends. In germline, CDR1 is LNHDA, CDR2 SQIVND (reference sequence).

This rearrangement joins TRBV29-1 to TRBJ2-2; TRBD1 might be the D (6 bases). CDR3 length: 13 amino acids. The V gene's germline CDR1 is SQVTM and CDR2 ANQGSEA. The V gene lost 5 bases and the J gene lost 0 bases, with 7 bases spanning the gap. In nucleotides, the CDR3 is TGCAGCGTTCACAGGGCGAACACCGGGGAGCTGTTTTTT. It yields the protein CSVHRANTGELFF.

The CDR3 protein is CASSLLTGDHTEAFF. CDR3 nucleotides: TGTGCCAGCAGCTTATTAACAGGGGACCACACTGAAGCTTTCTTT. The chain joins TRBV5-6 to TRBJ1-1; 7 bases align to TRBD1. Trimming took 2 bases from V and 3 from J; bases not matched to a gene: 7. CDR3 length: 15 residues. The germline V gene encodes CDR1 SGHDT and CDR2 YYEEEE.

The rearrangement uses TRBV29-1 and TRBJ2-7; TRBD2 aligns across 8 bases. V was pared by 4 bases and J by 1 base, with 6 bases of the junction left unmatched. The CDR3 covers 14 residues. CDR1 is SQVTM, CDR2 ANQGSEA, per germline. In DNA form, the CDR3 reads TGCAGCGTTGGGGCTAGCGGGTCATCCTACGAGCAGTACTTC. This translates into CSVGASGSSYEQYF.

The chain joins TRBV5-1 to TRBJ1-2; perhaps TRBD1 as D (5 bases). Per the germline V gene, CDR1 is SGHRS and CDR2 is YFSETQ. Deletions cut 4 bases from V and 3 bases from J, with 10 bases between. The length of the CDR3 is 13 residues. CDR3 sequence reads: CASSPMTDYGYTF. As DNA, the CDR3 is TGCGCCAGCAGCCCAATGACAGACTATGGCTACACCTTC.

This chain's CDR3 is CASSPLTGLQYF. The CDR3 bases are TGTGCCAGCAGTCCTCTGACAGGTTTGCAGTATTTT. The chain recombines TRBV28 with TRBJ2-3; a possible D gene is TRBD1 (6 bases). In germline, CDR1 is MDHEN, CDR2 SYDVKM. Between the trimmed V and J ends, which lost 5 bases and 11 bases, there was a span of 14 bases. The CDR3 totals 12 residues.

Of note for this clone: At the DNA level, this CDR3 is encoded by other sequences in the same sample as well. V gene TRBV6-5 combines with J gene TRBJ2-3, with D possibly TRBD1 on 6 matching bases. Germline V gene lookup returns CDR1 MNHEY and CDR2 SVGAGI. The germline V and J ends were trimmed by 8 bases and 5 bases, with 8 bases remaining between them. CDR3 length: 11 amino acids. The CDR3 sequence: CASSRGDTQYF. CDR3 sequence (DNA): TGTGCCAGCTCCAGGGGAGATACGCAGTATTTT.

V usage is TRBV6-6 and J usage is TRBJ2-7; D may be TRBD1 (6 bases). The CDR3 sequence is 16 residues long. Germline V gives CDR1 MNHNY, CDR2 SVGAGI (reference sequence). Deletions cut 2 bases from V and 3 bases from J, with 17 bases between. The CDR3 spells CASSYGIGEQGYEQYF. In DNA form, the CDR3 reads TGTGCCAGCAGTTACGGCATCGGGGAACAGGGCTACGAGCAGTACTTC.